The T cell receptor beta chain under discussion was sequenced for a study of neurological immune-mediated disorders. Using its own MiXCR run on the 5' RACE reads, TCRdb lists one record per CDR3 protein. The sample has around 61,000 distinct CDR3 sequences; around 5.1% are singletons. The CDR3 is 13 residues long. Germline CDR1 is SGHKS and CDR2 is YYEKEE (reference sequence). Trimming removed 7 bases from V and 4 bases from J; junction bases left unmatched: 7. Input material: PBMCs. This chain uses TRBV5-5 with TRBJ1-2; 7 bases fit TRBD1. This sequence was found in a human donor with multiple sclerosis. The donor label of this sample is uncertain. The CDR3 DNA reads TGTGCCAGCGGGAGACAGGGACCCTATGGCTACACCTTC. Its translation: CASGRQGPYGYTF.